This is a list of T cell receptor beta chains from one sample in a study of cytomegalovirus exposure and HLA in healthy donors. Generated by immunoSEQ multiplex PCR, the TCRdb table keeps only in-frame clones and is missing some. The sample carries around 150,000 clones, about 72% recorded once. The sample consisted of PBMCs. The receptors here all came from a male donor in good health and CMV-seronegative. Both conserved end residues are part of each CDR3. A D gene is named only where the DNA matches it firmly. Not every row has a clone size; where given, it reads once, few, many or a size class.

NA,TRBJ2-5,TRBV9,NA,CASSVDGNQETQYF,TGTGCCAGCAGCGTAGACGGGAACCAAGAGACCCAGTACTTC
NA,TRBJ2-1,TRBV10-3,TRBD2,CAISESAGGPGEQFF,TGTGCCATCAGTGAGTCAGCGGGGGGGCCGGGTGAGCAGTTCTTC
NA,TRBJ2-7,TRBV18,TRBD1,CASSQGQGVLYEQYF,TGTGCCAGCTCCCAGGGACAGGGGGTCTTATACGAGCAGTACTTC
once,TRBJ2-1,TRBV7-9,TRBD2,CASSLPLLAGVDYNEQFF,TGTGCCAGCAGCTTACCCCTTTTGGCGGGAGTAGACTACAATGAGCAGTTCTTC
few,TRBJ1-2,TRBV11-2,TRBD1,CASSLGQGTGYTF,TGTGCCAGCAGCTTGGGACAGGGAACTGGCTACACCTTC
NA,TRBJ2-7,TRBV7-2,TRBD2,CASSRSGGAYEQYF,TGTGCCAGCAGCCGCAGCGGGGGGGCTTACGAGCAGTACTTC
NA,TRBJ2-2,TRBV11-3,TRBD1,CASSSDRGMNTGELFF,TGTGCCAGCAGCTCCGACAGGGGGATGAACACCGGGGAGCTGTTTTTT
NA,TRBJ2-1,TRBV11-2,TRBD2,CASSFRLAGVVNEQFF,TGTGCCAGCAGCTTCCGGCTAGCGGGCGTGGTCAATGAGCAGTTCTTC
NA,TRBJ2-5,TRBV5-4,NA,CASSLSRAETQYF,TGTGCCAGCAGCTTGTCCAGGGCAGAGACCCAGTACTTC
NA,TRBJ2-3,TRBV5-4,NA,CASSVPGLGGDTQYF,TGTGCCAGCAGCGTGCCGGGACTAGGGGGCGATACGCAGTATTTT
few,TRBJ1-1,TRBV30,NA,CAWSVSRSTEAFF,TGTGCCTGGAGTGTCAGTCGGAGCACTGAAGCTTTCTTT
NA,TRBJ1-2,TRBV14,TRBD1,CASSQDWAPRTGKEYGYTF,TGTGCCAGCAGCCAAGATTGGGCTCCTAGGACAGGGAAGGAATATGGCTACACCTTC
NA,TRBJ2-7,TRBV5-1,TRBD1,CASSKLGQGDYEQYF,TGCGCCAGCAGCAAACTTGGACAGGGGGACTACGAGCAGTACTTC
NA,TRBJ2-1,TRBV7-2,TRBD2,CASSRFTRTSDGEQFF,TGTGCCAGCAGCCGCTTCACTCGGACTAGCGATGGTGAGCAGTTCTTC
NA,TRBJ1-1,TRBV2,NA,CASSRRTSLNTEAFF,TGTGCCAGCAGTCGTAGGACAAGTTTGAACACTGAAGCTTTCTTT
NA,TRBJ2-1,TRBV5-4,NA,CASSFRSVDEQFF,TGTGCCAGCAGCTTTCGGAGCGTCGATGAGCAGTTCTTC
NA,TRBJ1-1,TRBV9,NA,CASSVDPRGGTEAFF,TGTGCCAGCAGCGTAGACCCTCGAGGGGGCACTGAAGCTTTCTTT
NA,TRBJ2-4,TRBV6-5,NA,CASSYAGPKNIQYF,TGTGCCAGCAGTTACGCGGGACCCAAAAACATTCAGTACTTC
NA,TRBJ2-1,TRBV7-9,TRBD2,CASSGLGAYNEQFF,TGTGCCAGCAGCGGACTAGGGGCCTACAATGAGCAGTTCTTC
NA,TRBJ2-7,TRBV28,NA,CASTISSSYEQYF,TGTGCCAGCACCATTAGCAGCTCCTACGAGCAGTACTTC
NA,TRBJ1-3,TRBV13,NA,CASSLGRSTGNTIYF,TGTGCCAGCAGCTTAGGACGGAGCACTGGAAACACCATATATTTT
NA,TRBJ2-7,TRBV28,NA,CASRGQSSYEQYF,TGTGCCAGCAGGGGCCAAAGCTCCTACGAGCAGTACTTC
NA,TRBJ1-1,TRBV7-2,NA,CASSLFWTVANTEAFF,TGTGCCAGCAGCTTATTCTGGACAGTCGCGAACACTGAAGCTTTCTTT
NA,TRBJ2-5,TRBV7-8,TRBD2,CASRTSGGPQETQYF,TGTGCCAGCAGAACTAGCGGGGGGCCCCAAGAGACCCAGTACTTC
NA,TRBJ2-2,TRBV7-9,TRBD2,CASSSRTSGSSGELFF,TGTGCCAGCAGCTCCCGGACTAGCGGGAGTTCCGGGGAGCTGTTTTTT
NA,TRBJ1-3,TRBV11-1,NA,CASSYQTGLSSGNTIYF,TGTGCCAGCAGCTACCAGACAGGCCTGAGCTCTGGAAACACCATATATTTT
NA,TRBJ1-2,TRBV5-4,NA,CASSSGLVYGYTF,TGTGCCAGCAGCTCAGGGCTCGTCTATGGCTACACCTTC
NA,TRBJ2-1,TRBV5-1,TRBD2,CASSLVFERDNEQFF,TGCGCCAGCAGCTTGGTCTTCGAGCGGGATAATGAGCAGTTCTTC
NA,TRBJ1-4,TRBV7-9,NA,CASSFGQNNEKLFF,TGTGCCAGCAGCTTTGGTCAGAATAATGAAAAACTGTTTTTT
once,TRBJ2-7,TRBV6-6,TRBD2,CASSPGLAVSYEQYF,TGTGCCAGCAGTCCGGGACTAGCGGTCTCCTACGAGCAGTACTTC
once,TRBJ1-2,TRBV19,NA,CASSMGGTYGYTF,TGTGCCAGTAGTATGGGAGGGACCTATGGCTACACCTTC
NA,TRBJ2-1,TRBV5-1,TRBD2,CASSLTGGAVNEQFF,TGCGCCAGCAGCTTGACCGGGGGGGCGGTTAATGAGCAGTTCTTC
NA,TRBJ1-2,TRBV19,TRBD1,CASSITGQGIYGYTF,TGTGCCAGTAGTATAACTGGACAGGGGATCTATGGCTACACCTTC
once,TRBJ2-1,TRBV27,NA,CASSRHPNEQFF,TGTGCCAGCAGTCGACATCCCAATGAGCAGTTCTTC
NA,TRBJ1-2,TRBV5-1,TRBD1,CASSLDWQGVYGYTF,TGCGCCAGCAGCTTGGATTGGCAGGGGGTCTATGGCTACACCTTC
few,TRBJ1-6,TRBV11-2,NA,CASSFRGRNSPLHF,TGTGCCAGCAGCTTCAGGGGCCGTAATTCACCCCTCCACTTT
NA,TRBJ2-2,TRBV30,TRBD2,CAWHTGLAGGGGELFF,TGTGCCTGGCACACCGGACTAGCGGGAGGGGGCGGGGAGCTGTTTTTT
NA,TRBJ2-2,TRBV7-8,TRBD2,CASSPHRGGSIPGELFF,TGTGCCAGCAGCCCCCACCGGGGCGGGAGCATCCCCGGGGAGCTGTTTTTT
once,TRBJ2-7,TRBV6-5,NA,CASRALDSSYEQYF,TGTGCCAGCAGGGCCCTGGACAGCTCCTACGAGCAGTACTTC